These 13 T cell receptor beta chains were sequenced from one sample in a study of control samples from healthy donors and cancer patients. The table came from immunoSEQ multiplex PCR; TCRdb's copy has only in-frame clones and leaves some out. This table has about 160,000 clones, roughly 94% appearing once. The sample comprised PBMCs. The receptors derive from a man aged 55 to 70 with colorectal cancer.

The gene calls are TRBV5-1 and TRBJ1-3; D may be TRBD1 (5 bases). The germline V gene encodes CDR1 SGHRS and CDR2 YFSETQ. CDR3 length equals 13 residues. Trimming removed 3 bases from V and 4 bases from J, with 8 bases in between. The CDR3 region is CASSSRQGNTIYF. In DNA, the CDR3 is TGCGCCAGCAGCTCCAGACAGGGAAACACCATATATTTT.

The CDR3 DNA reads TGTGCCAGCAGTCTGGGACAGGGTTGGACTGAAGCTTTCTTT. Its protein product is CASSLGQGWTEAFF. This rearrangement joins TRBV6-2 or TRBV6-3 to TRBJ1-1, with TRBD1 identical over 9 bases. Trimming removed 5 bases from V and 5 bases from J; junction bases left unmatched: 6. Germline values: CDR1 MNHEY, CDR2 SVGEGT. The CDR3 contains 14 residues.

The rearrangement joins TRBV6-6 to TRBJ1-5, with D possibly matching TRBD1 (6 bases). The ends were cut back, 5 bases at V and 6 bases at J, with 14 bases in the middle. The germline CDR1 and CDR2 sequences are MNHNY and SVGAGI (reference sequence). This CDR3 spans 14 amino acids. Here the CDR3 reads CASSPNAGVQPQHF. The CDR3 nucleotides read TGTGCCAGCAGTCCAAACGCAGGGGTTCAGCCCCAGCATTTT.

The V and J genes are TRBV10-2 and TRBJ1-5, with D hard to call. The length of the CDR3 is 15 residues. In germline, CDR1 is WSHSY, CDR2 SAAADI. V gave up 3 bases and J gave up 0 bases, with 9 bases separating them. CDR3 protein: CASSDGPYSNQPQHF. Here the CDR3 DNA reads TGCGCCAGCAGTGATGGACCGTATAGCAATCAGCCCCAGCATTTT.

The chain recombines TRBV19 with TRBJ1-5; 7 positions match TRBD1. Germline V lookup: CDR1 LNHDA, CDR2 SQIVND (reference sequence). The CDR3 covers 18 residues. V trimming: 4 bases; J trimming: 3 bases; junction bases outside the gene matches: 15. The CDR3 spells CASSTRIRDRGSNQPQHF. In nucleotides, the CDR3 is TGTGCCAGTAGTACGCGTATCAGGGACAGAGGCTCCAATCAGCCCCAGCATTTT.

The V call is TRBV5-4, the J call TRBJ1-2; 7 bases match TRBD1. The CDR3 has 16 amino acids. The germline gives CDR1 SGHNT, CDR2 YYREEE (reference sequence). The junction had 9 bases not matched to a gene; V was cut back by 2 bases and J by 2 bases. CDR3 in DNA: TGTGCCAGCAGCTTTGACCAGGGGGGAAAAAACTATGGCTACACCTTC. Its translation is CASSFDQGGKNYGYTF.

V usage is TRBV29-1 and J usage is TRBJ2-7; 7 nucleotides align to TRBD1. The CDR3 consists of 11 residues. V dropped 7 bases and J dropped 7; count of bases not matched to a gene: 7. Germline V gene lookup returns CDR1 SQVTM and CDR2 ANQGSEA. The CDR3: CSGQGREEQYF. In DNA, the CDR3 is TGCAGCGGACAGGGTAGAGAGGAGCAGTACTTC.

The genes are TRBV5-5 and TRBJ1-2, with a possible D match to TRBD1 (5 bases). The CDR3 covers 13 residues. From germline, CDR1 is SGHKS and CDR2 YYEKEE (reference sequence). V lost 1 base to trimming and J lost 8 bases, with 12 bases between them. CDR3: CASSLLRGNGYTF. The CDR3 DNA reads as TGTGCCAGCAGCTTGTTGAGGGGAAACGGCTACACCTTC.

The chain couples TRBV29-1 to TRBJ2-1; TRBD1 aligns across 9 bases. Looked up from germline, CDR1 is SQVTM and CDR2 is ANQGSEA. V was clipped by 4 bases and J by 8 bases; unmatched bases: 3. This CDR3 has 12 amino acids. This CDR3 reads CSVVTGGYEQFF. The CDR3 DNA follows: TGCAGCGTTGTGACAGGGGGGTATGAGCAGTTCTTC.

The genes are TRBV10-2 and TRBJ1-1; a weak D match, TRBD1 (5 bases). The V end lost 3 bases, the J end lost 3 bases, and 5 bases lay between the germline ends. This CDR3 spans 12 amino acids. The germline V gene has CDR1 WSHSY and CDR2 SAAADI. The CDR3 DNA is TGCGCCAGCAGTGAAGGGGACACTGAAGCTTTCTTT. Encoded protein: CASSEGDTEAFF.

The J gene is TRBJ2-7, the V gene TRBV15; possible D gene TRBD1, 7 bases. Germline V gene data show CDR1 as LNHNV and CDR2 as YYDKDF (reference sequence). This CDR3 is 18 amino acids long. Trimming shortened V by 1 base and J by 5 bases, and 24 bases separated the two germline ends. CDR3 in amino acids: CATSRVRSLVRGDHEQYF. In nucleotides, the CDR3 is TGTGCCACCAGCAGAGTCCGGTCGTTGGTCAGGGGGGACCACGAGCAGTACTTC.

The gene calls are TRBV5-4 and TRBJ2-2; 9 bases are shared with TRBD2. The length of the CDR3 is 16 residues. The V and J ends lost 2 bases and 4 bases, in that order; junction bases with no gene match: 6. The germline V gene encodes CDR1 SGHNT and CDR2 YYREEE (reference sequence). CDR3 amino acids: CASSLEAGGTTGELFF. In DNA form, the CDR3 reads TGTGCCAGCAGCTTAGAAGCGGGGGGTACCACCGGGGAGCTGTTTTTT.

The chain combines TRBV7-2 with TRBJ2-3; no reliable D call. Germline V gene data show CDR1 as SGHTA and CDR2 as FQGNSA. The V end was cut by 3 bases, the J end by 1 base, with 5 bases between. The CDR3 is 13 residues long. Written as DNA, the CDR3 is TGTGCCAGCAGCTTCTCGGGCACAGATACGCAGTATTTT. It is translated as CASSFSGTDTQYF. The whole variable domain, filled in from reference TRBV7-2 and TRBJ2-3, reads GAGVSQSPSNKVTEKGKDVELRCDPISGHTALYWYRQSLGQGLEFLIYFQGNSAPDKSGLPSDRFSAERTGGSVSTLTIQRTQQEDSAVYLCASSFSGTDTQYFGPGTRLTVL.